The 22 T cell receptor beta chains listed next were all sequenced from one sample in a study of Ad26.COV2.S vaccination and SARS-CoV-2 variants. Clones were sequenced by immunoSEQ multiplex PCR, and TCRdb holds only the in-frame ones, with some missing. The sample has about 350,000 clones, around 89% seen once. Treatment given: roughly 19 received Ad26.COV2.S at low or high dose, single or two shots; 5 received placebo; per-sample allocation not given. It was on day 63 after the first vaccine or placebo injection that samples were taken. The sample was peripheral blood, taken in a trial of Ad26.COV2.S vaccine versus placebo. Source of these receptors: a person aged 18-60 years who received the Ad26.COV2.S COVID-19 vaccine or a placebo.

The rearrangement uses TRBV29-1 and TRBJ1-1, with unresolved D. The CDR3 runs 12 residues. The germline CDR1 and CDR2 sequences are SQVTM and ANQGSEA. V was pared by 3 bases and J by 3 bases, with 8 bases between. DNA of the CDR3: TGCAGCGTTGACCCCGGGCACACTGAAGCTTTCTTT. This gives the protein CSVDPGHTEAFF.

The rearrangement uses TRBV30 and TRBJ2-7; 12 nucleotides match TRBD1. This CDR3 region has 14 residues. V lost 4 bases to trimming and J lost 6 bases; unmatched junction nucleotides: 7. Germline V gene sequence: CDR1 GTSNPN, CDR2 SVGIG (reference sequence). CDR3 in DNA: TGTGCCTGGAACCCGGGACAGGGGGCCGGCGAGCAGTACTTC. It encodes CAWNPGQGAGEQYF. Filled out from reference TRBV30 and TRBJ2-7, the complete variable domain reads SQTIHQWPATLVQPVGSPLSLECTVEGTSNPNLYWYRQAAGRGLQLLFYSVGIGQISSEVPQNLSASRPQDRQFILSSKKLLLSDSGFYLCAWNPGQGAGEQYFGPGTRLTVT.

This rearrangement joins TRBV14 to TRBJ2-3; tentative D call: TRBD2 (5 bases). CDR3 size: 13 residues. The V end was cut by 4 bases, the J end by 4 bases, with 9 bases between. CDR1 and CDR2 from the germline V gene are SGHDN and FVKESK. The CDR3 sequence is CASSLQRADTQYF. As DNA, the CDR3 is TGTGCCAGCAGCCTCCAGAGGGCAGATACGCAGTATTTT.

The chain joins TRBV7-9 to TRBJ1-6; D possibly corresponds to TRBD1 (6 bases). Germline lookup yields CDR1 SEHNR and CDR2 FQNEAQ (reference sequence). This CDR3 region has 15 residues. V was shortened by 5 bases and J by 5 bases, with 13 bases between the two germline ends. The CDR3 is CASSPSQGNNSPLHF. The CDR3 DNA sequence: TGTGCCAGCAGCCCAAGCCAGGGGAATAATTCACCCCTCCACTTT.

The chain carries TRBV5-5 and TRBJ1-1, with D tentatively TRBD1 (6 bases). Germline CDR1 reads SGHKS; CDR2 reads YYEKEE (reference sequence). This CDR3 is 14 amino acids long. V was trimmed by 2 bases and J by 2 bases, leaving 10 bases between them. CDR3 nucleotides: TGTGCCAGCAGCTTCGGGGGGGCAAACACTGAAGCTTTCTTT. Translated, it gives CASSFGGANTEAFF. Together with reference TRBV5-5 and TRBJ1-1, the CDR3 gives the full variable domain: DAGVTQSPTHLIKTRGQQVTLRCSPISGHKSVSWYQQVLGQGPQFIFQYYEKEERGRGNFPDRFSARQFPNYSSELNVNALLLGDSALYLCASSFGGANTEAFFGQGTRLTVV.

The chain links TRBV28 to TRBJ2-7; 9 nucleotides agree with TRBD1. The V and J ends lost 3 bases and 7 bases, in that order; junction bases with no gene match: 7. CDR1 is MDHEN, CDR2 SYDVKM, per germline. CDR3 length equals 14 residues. The CDR3 region has the DNA TGTGCCAGCAGTTTGACCGGGACAGGGTTGGAGCAGTACTTC. Translating gives CASSLTGTGLEQYF.

V is TRBV5-1 and J is TRBJ1-1, with 12 nucleotides matching TRBD1. CDR1 and CDR2 (germline): SGHRS, YFSETQ. The CDR3 has 14 residues. The trim removed 4 bases at V and 7 bases at J, leaving 5 bases unmatched. This chain's CDR3 is CASSRGQGAGEAFF. In nucleotides, the CDR3 is TGCGCCAGCAGCCGGGGACAGGGGGCGGGTGAAGCTTTCTTT.

The chain recombines TRBV10-3 with TRBJ1-1; D is unclear. The CDR3 extends over 16 amino acids. CDR1 is ENHRY and CDR2 is SYGVKD in the germline V gene. V dropped 3 bases and J dropped 3 bases, with 17 bases sitting between them. Written as DNA, the CDR3 is TGTGCCATCAGTGATACTCCTCCCCGGAAGGACACTGAAGCTTTCTTT. Its protein product is CAISDTPPRKDTEAFF.

The V call is TRBV7-2, the J call TRBJ2-7, with D unclear. This CDR3 is 14 amino acids long. CDR1 and CDR2 (germline): SGHTA, FQGNSA. V lost 2 bases, J lost 1 base, and 9 bases lay in between. In DNA form, the CDR3 reads TGTGCCAGCAGCTTACGGCAGAGGTCCTACGAGCAGTACTTC. Its protein product is CASSLRQRSYEQYF.

The rearrangement uses TRBV6-5 and TRBJ1-5; the D gene is possibly TRBD1 (6 bases). This CDR3 is 14 amino acids long. Germline loops: CDR1 MNHEY, CDR2 SVGAGI. Trimming removed 10 bases at V and 5 bases at J, with 18 bases between. CDR3 loop: CATRREGVYQPQHF. The CDR3 DNA reads TGTGCCACCCGCCGGGAGGGGGTGTATCAGCCCCAGCATTTT.

The gene calls are TRBV29-1 and TRBJ2-5, with a tentative D call TRBD2 (5 bases). This CDR3 has 11 amino acids. Trimming took 4 bases from V and 5 from J, leaving 8 bases between them. CDR1 and CDR2 (germline): SQVTM, ANQGSEA. The CDR3 spells CSVVGVETQYF. The DNA of the CDR3 is TGCAGCGTTGTGGGAGTGGAGACCCAGTACTTC.

This clone was seen a single time. This chain connects TRBV7-8 to TRBJ1-1, with D perhaps matching TRBD1 (5 bases). Germline V lookup: CDR1 SGHVS, CDR2 FQNEAQ. CDR3 length equals 15 residues. Trimming took 5 bases from V and 1 from J, leaving 14 bases between them. The CDR3 is CASSHMGVGNTEAFF. CDR3 DNA: TGTGCCAGCAGCCACATGGGGGTGGGGAACACTGAAGCTTTCTTT.

This sequence joins TRBV7-2 and TRBJ2-5, with TRBD1 as a possible D gene (6 bases). Germline CDR1 is SGHTA and CDR2 is FQGNSA. The CDR3 spans 15 residues. V lost 4 bases and J 2 bases, leaving 14 bases between the germline ends. In DNA, the CDR3 is TGTGCCAGCAGCTGGAGGACAGCCGGTCAAGAGACCCAGTACTTC. It encodes CASSWRTAGQETQYF. Variable domain in full (rest from reference TRBV7-2 and TRBJ2-5): GAGVSQSPSNKVTEKGKDVELRCDPISGHTALYWYRQSLGQGLEFLIYFQGNSAPDKSGLPSDRFSAERTGGSVSTLTIQRTQQEDSAVYLCASSWRTAGQETQYFGPGTRLLVL.

The chain has TRBV19 and TRBJ1-6; 8 bases agree with TRBD1. The CDR3 consists of 16 residues. The V segment lost 6 bases and the J segment 9 bases; nucleotides outside the gene matches: 13. CDR1 and CDR2 from the germline V gene are LNHDA and SQIVND (reference sequence). For the CDR3, the DNA is TGTGCCAGTAGGGCATACGTGACAGGGGTTGGTTCACCCCTCCACTTT. It yields the protein CASRAYVTGVGSPLHF.

The chain recombines TRBV4-2 with TRBJ2-3; TRBD2 matches at 10 bases. Germline V CDR1 and CDR2: LGHNA, YNFKEQ. CDR3 length equals 17 residues. With 1 base clipped from V and 5 bases from J, the junction kept 9 bases outside the gene matches. The CDR3 loop is CASSQGEAGGRGDTQYF. CDR3 in DNA: TGTGCCAGCAGCCAAGGAGAAGCGGGGGGGCGTGGAGATACGCAGTATTTT.

The rearrangement joins TRBV24-1 to TRBJ2-1, with D unresolved. V was shortened by 0 bases and J by 6 bases, with 11 bases between the two germline ends. Germline CDR1 reads KGHDR; CDR2 reads SFDVKD. CDR3 length: 15 amino acids. Here the CDR3 DNA reads TGTGCCACCAGTGATTTGAAACGAGGACCCAATGAGCAGTTCTTC. It encodes CATSDLKRGPNEQFF.

This chain connects TRBV19 to TRBJ2-7; TRBD1 agrees at 8 bases. Germline-derived CDR1 and CDR2 are LNHDA and SQIVND (reference sequence). The CDR3 loop spans 15 amino acids. The V and J ends lost 5 bases and 3 bases, in that order; junction bases with no gene match: 9. The CDR3 reads CASSEDRGGIYEQYF. The DNA of the CDR3 is TGTGCCAGTAGTGAAGACAGGGGAGGCATCTACGAGCAGTACTTC.

The V call is TRBV27, the J call TRBJ2-1; D is undetermined. CDR1 is MNHEY and CDR2 is SMNVEV in the germline V gene (reference sequence). V lost 6 bases and J lost 0, with 12 bases in between. The CDR3 length is 15 residues. The CDR3 DNA reads as TGTGCCAGCAGGCCGGGCCCAAGCTCCTACAATGAGCAGTTCTTC. Encoded protein: CASRPGPSSYNEQFF.

The chain uses TRBV13 and TRBJ2-3; 7 nucleotides align to TRBD1. The trim removed 5 bases at V and 0 bases at J, leaving 8 bases unmatched. This CDR3 contains 16 residues. Per the germline V gene, CDR1 is PRHDT and CDR2 is FYEKMQ (reference sequence). The CDR3 DNA is TGTGCCAGCAGCCCCCAGGGGGTCGGGAGCACAGATACGCAGTATTTT. As protein: CASSPQGVGSTDTQYF.

This chain connects TRBV18 to TRBJ1-6, with D tentatively TRBD1 (6 bases). Between the trimmed V and J ends, which lost 5 bases and 8 bases, there was a span of 19 bases. The CDR3 runs 16 residues. CDR1 and CDR2 from the germline V gene are KGHSH and LQKENI. DNA for the CDR3: TGTGCCAGCTCAGACAGGCAGATTTATGTTGATTCACCCCTCCACTTT. Its protein is CASSDRQIYVDSPLHF.

The chain combines TRBV29-1 with TRBJ1-2, with D uncertain. The CDR3 length is 12 residues. Germline CDR1 and CDR2: SQVTM and ANQGSEA. V lost 4 bases and J 7 bases, leaving 13 bases between the germline ends. The CDR3 DNA sequence: TGCAGCGTTGTCGCAGGCGTAGGTGGCTACACCTTC. As protein: CSVVAGVGGYTF. Based on the CDR3 plus reference TRBV29-1 and TRBJ1-2, the full variable domain is SAVISQKPSRDICQRGTSLTIQCQVDSQVTMMFWYRQQPGQSLTLIATANQGSEATYESGFVIDKFPISRPNLTFSTLTVSNMSPEDSSIYLCSVVAGVGGYTFGSGTRLTVV.

The table lists this clone with a count of one. The gene calls are TRBV10-3 and TRBJ2-7; 8 bases match TRBD1. V was pared by 6 bases and J by 9 bases, with 7 bases of the junction left unmatched. The CDR3 consists of 12 residues. Per the germline V gene, CDR1 is ENHRY and CDR2 is SYGVKD. The CDR3 region has the DNA TGTGCCATCAGCCGGGGACAGGACCCGCAGTACTTC. This gives the protein CAISRGQDPQYF.